A single sample gave rise to the 25 T cell receptor beta chains below, sequenced in a study of blood T cells in healthy people across ages (dated by TCRdb to the mid-2010s). The library was generated by 5' RACE. The instrument was an Illumina HiSeq 2500. A second PCR of roughly 6 to 11 cycles was performed with a sample-barcoded 5' primer and a J-beta primer mix. Starting from the raw public reads, TCRdb applied fastp trimming at Q25, assembled clones with MiXCR and retained in-frame beta chains. When rows share a CDR3 protein, they turn into one entry using the most common DNA and genes. Counted in this sample were about 1.1 million distinct CDR3 sequences; approximately 38% of them appeared once. The ten largest clonotypes hold less than 15% of the sample. The sequenced sample consisted of blood. These receptors were collected from a man aged 18-30 years in good health.

The chain combines TRBV2 with TRBJ1-2, with D maybe TRBD1 (6 bases). The CDR3 extends over 11 amino acids. Germline CDR1 reads SNHLY; CDR2 reads FYNNEI. V lost 8 bases, J lost 7 bases, and 11 bases lay in between. CDR3 in DNA: TGTGCCAGCGAGACAGGAGCTGGCTACACCTTC. Translation gives CASETGAGYTF.

This clonotype was observed a handful of times. In DNA form, the CDR3 reads TGTGCCAGCAGCCCCCAGGAGGCAGATACGCAGTATTTT. Translating gives CASSPQEADTQYF. This rearrangement joins TRBV7-7 to TRBJ2-3; possible D gene TRBD2, 5 bases. V lost 5 bases to trimming and J lost 4 bases, with 10 bases between them. The CDR3 is 13 amino acids. CDR1 and CDR2 (germline): SSHAT, FNYEAQ (reference sequence).

The CDR3 bases are TGTGCCAGTAGTATGCTGTGGGACAGGGTCTACAATGAGCAGTTCTTC. Translating gives CASSMLWDRVYNEQFF. The rearrangement joins TRBV19 to TRBJ2-1; 9 bases agree with TRBD1. Germline CDR1 reads LNHDA; CDR2 reads SQIVND (reference sequence). The J segment lost 3 bases and the V segment lost 3 bases, leaving 6 bases of the junction unmatched. The CDR3 has 16 amino acids.

This clonotype was recorded a few times. The chain recombines TRBV11-2 with TRBJ2-1; D unresolved. CDR1 is SGHAT, CDR2 FQNNGV, per germline. CDR3 length: 17 residues. V was clipped by 1 base and J by 1 base, with 14 bases between them. This CDR3 reads CASSLGMRFGSYNEQFF. In nucleotides, the CDR3 is TGTGCCAGCAGCTTAGGAATGAGGTTTGGTTCCTACAATGAGCAGTTCTTC.

This clonotype was found a few times. The V gene is TRBV6-6, the J gene TRBJ1-5; D unresolved. This CDR3 is 14 amino acids long. Germline assignment: CDR1 MNHNY and CDR2 SVGAGI (reference sequence). V was clipped by 2 bases and J by 3 bases, with 8 bases between them. As DNA, the CDR3 is TGTGCCAGCAGTTACCGCCTGTACAATCAGCCCCAGCATTTT. This encodes CASSYRLYNQPQHF.

As to this clonotype: Its ends do not fully match the called genes, so a read error is possible. This rearrangement joins TRBV29-1 to TRBJ1-5, with a weak D call TRBD1 (6 bases). CDR1 and CDR2 from the germline V gene are SQVTM and ANQGSEA. The CDR3 covers 15 residues. CDR3 bases: TGCAGCGTGAGGGAGGGGGTTTATAGCAATCAGTCCCAGCATTTT. It translates to CSVREGVYSNQSQHF.

The chain combines TRBV4-1 with TRBJ1-6; 8 positions match TRBD1. Germline trimming cut 4 bases from V and 9 bases from J; bases unmatched to any gene: 2. Germline V lookup: CDR1 MGHRA, CDR2 YSYEKL. The CDR3 covers 13 residues. The CDR3 DNA reads TGCGCCAGCAGCCCCCAGGGGGCTTCACCCCTCCACTTT. Amino acid sequence: CASSPQGASPLHF.

This clonotype was detected a few times. The junction does not match germline at one end; this may be a read error. The chain uses TRBV27 and TRBJ1-2; 8 bases agree with TRBD1. This CDR3 is built from 13 residues. The germline V gene has CDR1 MNHEY and CDR2 SMNVEV (reference sequence). The DNA for the CDR3 is TGTGCCAGCGGTTTAACAGGGGGATACGGCTACACCTTC. Its protein is CASGLTGGYGYTF.

This clonotype was seen a few times. V and J are TRBV9 and TRBJ1-1; D might be TRBD1 (6 bases). CDR3 length: 17 amino acids. The germline V gene encodes CDR1 SGDLS and CDR2 YYNGEE. Deletions cut 0 bases from V and 6 bases from J, with 21 bases between. The CDR3 sequence is CASSVGGLGQGRAEAFF. The CDR3 DNA reads TGTGCCAGCAGCGTAGGGGGCTTAGGTCAGGGGAGAGCTGAAGCTTTCTTT. The full variable domain, completed using reference TRBV9 and TRBJ1-1, is DSGVTQTPKHLITATGQRVTLRCSPRSGDLSVYWYQQSLDQGLQFLIQYYNGEERAKGNILERFSAQQFPDLHSELNLSSLELGDSALYFCASSVGGLGQGRAEAFFGQGTRLTVV.

This clonotype has a count of ten or more. The genes are TRBV12-3 or TRBV12-4 and TRBJ2-3, with D perhaps matching TRBD2 (6 bases). CDR3 length: 13 residues. Trimming cost V 3 bases and J 4 bases, with 8 bases left between them. This chain's CDR3 is CASSFLAADTQYF. In nucleotides, the CDR3 is TGTGCCAGCAGTTTCTTAGCGGCAGATACGCAGTATTTT.

This chain links TRBV29-1 with TRBJ1-1; TRBD1 matches at 8 bases. Unmatched junction bases numbered 6, after V lost 1 base and J lost 5 bases. CDR1 is SQVTM and CDR2 is ANQGSEA in the germline V gene. This CDR3 contains 14 residues. CDR3 in DNA: TGCAGCGTTGAAGTCAGGGGGCTTGGAACTGAAGCTTTCTTT. As protein: CSVEVRGLGTEAFF.

The chain recombines TRBV7-9 with TRBJ2-3; weak D call: TRBD1 (6 bases). The germline CDR1 and CDR2 sequences are SEHNR and FQNEAQ (reference sequence). Trimming removed 4 bases at V and 2 bases at J, with 16 bases between. CDR3 size: 16 residues. The CDR3 nucleotides are TGTGCCAGCAGCTCCTCTCGGACAGCTACCACAGATACGCAGTATTTT. It specifies CASSSSRTATTDTQYF.

The V and J genes are TRBV6-6 and TRBJ1-4; D gene ambiguous. CDR3 length: 15 residues. The germline gives CDR1 MNHNY, CDR2 SVGAGI (reference sequence). V was shortened by 7 bases and J by 0 bases, with 12 bases between the two germline ends. CDR3 residues: CASTWSGSTNEKLFF. In nucleotides, the CDR3 is TGTGCCAGCACCTGGAGCGGGTCAACTAATGAAAAACTGTTTTTT.

The sample holds a few counts of this clonotype. V usage is TRBV5-5 and J usage is TRBJ1-2; D unresolved. Germline loops: CDR1 SGHKS, CDR2 YYEKEE (reference sequence). The CDR3 length is 14 residues. Trimming cost V 0 bases and J 8 bases, with 14 bases left between them. CDR3 sequence reads: CASSLVVQVGGYTF. The DNA for the CDR3 is TGTGCCAGCAGCTTGGTGGTTCAAGTGGGCGGCTACACCTTC.

V and J are TRBV5-8 and TRBJ2-3; D might be TRBD2 (6 bases). Germline-derived CDR1 and CDR2 are SGHTS and YDEGEE. This CDR3 is 17 amino acids long. The V end lost 2 bases, the J end lost 2 bases, and 18 bases lay between the germline ends. The CDR3 DNA follows: TGTGCCAGCAGCTTTAGCGGAGACTGGGGAAACACAGATACGCAGTATTTT. Amino acids: CASSFSGDWGNTDTQYF. The entire variable domain, with the rest obtained from reference TRBV5-8 and TRBJ2-3, is as follows: EAGVTQSPTHLIKTRGQQATLRCSPISGHTSVYWYQQALGLGLQFLLWYDEGEERNRGNFPPRFSGRQFPNYSSELNVNALELEDSALYLCASSFSGDWGNTDTQYFGPGTRLTVL.

This sequence joins TRBV15 and TRBJ1-1; perhaps TRBD1 as D (5 bases). Germline V gene lookup returns CDR1 LNHNV and CDR2 YYDKDF (reference sequence). V was trimmed by 3 bases and J by 5 bases, leaving 10 bases between them. The CDR3 has 13 residues. This CDR3 is CATSRAKGTEAFF. The CDR3 DNA reads as TGTGCCACCAGCAGGGCTAAGGGGACTGAAGCTTTCTTT.

To note about this clonotype: Being one base from a much bigger clone, this may be a read error. The chain recombines TRBV11-1 with TRBJ2-7; D is ambiguous. The CDR3 extends over 16 amino acids. Looked up from germline, CDR1 is SGHAT and CDR2 is FQDESV (reference sequence). Trimming took 3 bases from V and 7 from J, leaving 22 bases between them. The CDR3 bases are TGTGCCAGCAGCTTGGGTCTAATCGTCCAGTACAATGAGCAGTACTTC. The encoded protein is CASSLGLIVQYNEQYF.

This chain uses TRBV6-2 or TRBV6-3 with TRBJ1-5; D unclear. The CDR3 runs 13 residues. Trimming took off 6 bases at V and 0 bases at J, with 6 bases between the two ends. CDR1 is MNHEY and CDR2 is SVGEGT in the germline V gene. CDR3 sequence: CASREVSNQPQHF. For the CDR3, the DNA is TGTGCCAGCAGAGAAGTTAGCAATCAGCCCCAGCATTTT.

V is TRBV7-8 and J is TRBJ1-2; the match to TRBD1 covers 11 bases. The CDR3 is 19 amino acids. J gave up 0 bases and V 5 bases, and 14 bases lay outside the gene matches. CDR1 and CDR2 from the germline V gene are SGHVS and FQNEAQ. CDR3 amino acids: CASSPSLRDRGYTNYGYTF. The CDR3 nucleotides are TGTGCCAGCAGCCCATCCCTCCGGGACAGGGGGTACACTAACTATGGCTACACCTTC.

This clonotype was counted many times. The chain couples TRBV7-6 to TRBJ2-1; D assignment may be TRBD1 or TRBD2 (5 bases each). Germline CDR1 reads SGHVS; CDR2 reads FNYEAQ. V dropped 5 bases and J dropped 0 bases, with 11 bases sitting between them. The CDR3 is 15 amino acids. CDR3 DNA: TGTGCCAGCAGCCTCGGGACCGACTCCTACAATGAGCAGTTCTTC. Protein sequence: CASSLGTDSYNEQFF.

On this clonotype: The junction differs from germline at one of its ends, possibly a read error. The genes are TRBV29-1 and TRBJ1-2; tentatively, D is TRBD1 (6 bases). Germline V gives CDR1 SQVTM, CDR2 ANQGSEA. The CDR3 is made up of 13 amino acids. The CDR3 sequence is CSAEEGDGYGYTF. CDR3 nucleotides: TGCAGCGCTGAAGAGGGGGATGGTTATGGCTACACCTTC.

V is TRBV6-6 and J is TRBJ2-7, with 7 bases that match TRBD1. This CDR3 has 14 residues. J was trimmed by 7 bases and V by 2 bases; bases with no gene match: 8. Germline CDR1 reads MNHNY; CDR2 reads SVGAGI (reference sequence). CDR3 nucleotides: TGTGCCAGCAGTTACCAGACAGGGCTCAATGAGCAGTACTTC. Its translation is CASSYQTGLNEQYF.

This rearrangement joins TRBV6-2 or TRBV6-3 to TRBJ2-7; 9 bases are a match to TRBD2. The V gene end was trimmed by 0 bases and the J gene end by 1 base; junction bases not matched to a gene: 10. Germline V gives CDR1 MNHEY, CDR2 SVGEGT. CDR3 length: 18 amino acids. The CDR3 nucleotides are TGTGCCAGCAGTTACTCGAAAACCGGGACTAGCCGATCCTACGAGCAGTACTTC. Protein product: CASSYSKTGTSRSYEQYF.

This clonotype has just one count. The chain uses TRBV2 and TRBJ2-1; unclear D gene. The CDR3 length is 11 residues. Trimming took 4 bases from V and 8 from J, leaving 6 bases between them. Germline lookup yields CDR1 SNHLY and CDR2 FYNNEI. CDR3 sequence (DNA): TGTGCCAGCAGTGCCTTCCATGAGCAGTTCTTC. Amino acids: CASSAFHEQFF.

This clonotype was observed at least ten times. The chain is built from TRBV6-6 and TRBJ2-1; perhaps TRBD1 as D (6 bases). CDR3 length: 16 residues. The V gene's germline CDR1 is MNHNY and CDR2 SVGAGI (reference sequence). V lost 0 bases and J lost 5, with 14 bases in between. The CDR3 reads CASSYSTQGIHNEQFF. As DNA, the CDR3 is TGTGCCAGCAGTTACTCAACTCAGGGGATCCACAATGAGCAGTTCTTC.